Shown below are 31 T cell receptor beta chains from a single sample sequenced in a study of vaccination and CD4 T cells after COVID-19. The treatment was: roughly ten-day PBMC culture with coronavirus spike peptide pools or control peptides (ViraFEST assay). At the Johns Hopkins FTIC core, DNA taken from cultured CD4+ T cells was sequenced by way of the Oncomine TCR Beta short-read assay. One entry per CDR3 protein results from TCRdb running MiXCR on the PCR reads. The repertoire holds over 14,000 distinct CDR3 sequences, with roughly 53% as singletons. The antigens for these receptors are not known. Sequencing was carried out using CD4+ T cells from blood, cultured in vitro. These receptors came from a human donor who had recovered from COVID-19.

V gene TRBV15 combines with J gene TRBJ1-2; no firm D call. The V gene lost 0 bases and the J gene lost 6 bases, with 5 bases spanning the gap. From germline, CDR1 is LNHNV and CDR2 YYDKDF (reference sequence). The CDR3 runs 12 residues. The DNA of the CDR3 is TGTGCCACCAGCAGAGATCGAAATGGCTACACCTTC. Residues: CATSRDRNGYTF.

This clonotype was detected only a few times. The gene calls are TRBV20-1 and TRBJ1-2, with D perhaps TRBD1 (6 bases). Trimming stripped 3 bases from V and 4 bases from J, with 12 bases between. Germline lookup yields CDR1 DFQATT and CDR2 SNEGSKA (reference sequence). The CDR3 has 13 amino acids. The CDR3 is CSASLVRGYGYTF. CDR3 bases: TGCAGTGCTAGTCTCGTCAGGGGCTATGGCTACACCTTC.

The rearrangement links TRBV7-2 to TRBJ1-1; 9 nucleotides align to TRBD1. With V trimmed by 3 bases and J by 7 bases, 6 bases remained unmatched. The CDR3 runs to 14 residues. In germline, CDR1 is SGHTA, CDR2 FQGNSA. This CDR3 is CASSFRDRAVEAFF. The CDR3 coding sequence is TGTGCCAGCAGCTTCCGGGACAGGGCGGTTGAAGCTTTCTTT. The full variable domain, rest sourced from reference TRBV7-2 and TRBJ1-1, is GAGVSQSPSNKVTEKGKDVELRCDPISGHTALYWYRQSLGQGLEFLIYFQGNSAPDKSGLPSDRFSAERTGGSVSTLTIQRTQQEDSAVYLCASSFRDRAVEAFFGQGTRLTVV.

J is TRBJ2-2 and V is TRBV7-2; D ambiguous. The CDR3 totals 14 residues. V was trimmed by 2 bases and J by 3 bases, leaving 7 bases between them. Germline V gene lookup returns CDR1 SGHTA and CDR2 FQGNSA. CDR3 DNA sequence: TGTGCCAGCAGCTTAAAGGTCGACACCGGGGAGCTGTTTTTT. As protein: CASSLKVDTGELFF.

The rearrangement uses TRBV20-1 and TRBJ2-7; TRBD2 agrees at 12 bases. The germline V gene encodes CDR1 DFQATT and CDR2 SNEGSKA (reference sequence). V lost 0 bases to trimming and J lost 3 bases; unmatched junction nucleotides: 9. This CDR3 is built from 17 residues. The DNA for the CDR3 is TGCAGTGCTAGAGACCCTCTAGCGGGAGGGCCAGTCTACGAGCAGTACTTC. Translation: CSARDPLAGGPVYEQYF.

The DNA for the CDR3 is TGTGCCAGCAACCCCAGGGACAGACCAAGCGGTTACGAGCAGTACTTC. This encodes CASNPRDRPSGYEQYF. J is TRBJ2-7 and V is TRBV6-2 or TRBV6-3, with 7 bases lining up with TRBD1. Per the germline V gene, CDR1 is MNHEY and CDR2 is SVGEGT. There are 16 residues in the CDR3. V dropped 7 bases and J dropped 4; count of bases not matched to a gene: 16.

The chain couples TRBV6-5 to TRBJ2-2; no definite D call. Between the trimmed V and J ends, which lost 0 bases and 1 base, there was a span of 6 bases. CDR1 and CDR2 from the germline V gene are MNHEY and SVGAGI. The CDR3 loop spans 15 amino acids. CDR3 DNA sequence: TGTGCCAGCAGTTACTCCGGCAGGAACACCGGGGAGCTGTTTTTT. This codes for CASSYSGRNTGELFF.

This sequence joins TRBV7-9 and TRBJ2-7, with D unresolved. V was trimmed by 2 bases and J by 3 bases, leaving 11 bases between them. The length of the CDR3 is 14 residues. The germline V gene has CDR1 SEHNR and CDR2 FQNEAQ (reference sequence). The CDR3 here is CASSLSAGGYEQYF. The CDR3 bases are TGTGCCAGCAGCTTAAGTGCAGGCGGCTACGAGCAGTACTTC.

The chain employs TRBV15 and TRBJ1-4; 8 nucleotides match TRBD1. The CDR3 runs to 16 residues. V shed 6 bases and J 7 bases; nucleotides not matched to a gene: 13. CDR1 is LNHNV and CDR2 is YYDKDF in the germline V gene (reference sequence). Here the CDR3 reads CATSQRRGRGLEKLFF. The CDR3 DNA sequence: TGTGCCACCAGTCAACGACGGGGCAGGGGGCTTGAAAAACTGTTTTTT.

The genes are TRBV6-1 and TRBJ2-2; 16 nucleotides agree with TRBD2. Trimming at V came to 6 bases and at J to 4 bases, leaving 2 bases not matched to a gene. The CDR3 loop spans 16 amino acids. Germline CDR1 MNHNS, CDR2 SASEGT. The DNA for the CDR3 is TGTGCCAGCAGGGGACTAGCGGGAGGGGGCACCGGGGAGCTGTTTTTT. It encodes CASRGLAGGGTGELFF.

This chain joins TRBV7-9 and TRBJ2-7; 8 bases map to TRBD1. The CDR3 totals 15 residues. CDR1 is SEHNR and CDR2 is FQNEAQ in the germline V gene (reference sequence). V was pared by 5 bases and J by 5 bases, with 11 bases of the junction left unmatched. CDR3 loop: CASSITRDRIDEQYF. CDR3 in DNA: TGTGCCAGCAGCATTACGCGGGACAGGATCGACGAGCAGTACTTC.

The rearrangement links TRBV6-2 or TRBV6-3 to TRBJ2-5; D remains ambiguous. The germline V gene has CDR1 MNHEY and CDR2 SVGEGT. V was cut by 0 bases and J by 4 bases, with 15 bases left in between. The CDR3 loop spans 16 amino acids. The CDR3 sequence: CASSYSGSGYGETQYF. The CDR3 nucleotides are TGTGCCAGCAGTTACTCGGGATCAGGTTACGGAGAGACCCAGTACTTC.

This clonotype was counted a few times. This chain uses TRBV27 with TRBJ2-7; D is undetermined. V was shortened by 6 bases and J by 3 bases, with 12 bases between the two germline ends. The CDR3 contains 13 residues. Looked up from germline, CDR1 is MNHEY and CDR2 is SMNVEV (reference sequence). CDR3 sequence: CASRPNQDYEQYF. The CDR3 DNA reads as TGTGCCAGCAGACCAAACCAAGACTACGAGCAGTACTTC.

The chain has TRBV7-9 and TRBJ1-2; D remains ambiguous. V was pared by 2 bases and J by 0 bases, with 7 bases between. Germline CDR1 and CDR2: SEHNR and FQNEAQ (reference sequence). The CDR3 has 14 amino acids. CDR3 sequence (DNA): TGTGCCAGCAGCTTACAATCGGCTAACTATGGCTACACCTTC. Encoded protein: CASSLQSANYGYTF.

The CDR3 protein is CASSQGPTGTGRAYF. As DNA, the CDR3 is TGTGCCAGCAGCCAAGGCCCTACCGGGACAGGGCGAGCATATTTT. J is TRBJ1-3 and V is TRBV14; 9 positions match TRBD1. Germline CDR1 is SGHDN and CDR2 is FVKESK. The V and J ends lost 1 base and 15 bases, in that order; junction bases with no gene match: 13. CDR3 size: 15 residues.

This clonotype was detected only a few times. The rearrangement joins TRBV6-1 to TRBJ1-2, with D uncertain. The CDR3 spans 13 residues. Germline loops: CDR1 MNHNS, CDR2 SASEGT. The V end lost 6 bases, the J end lost 5 bases, and 13 bases lay between the germline ends. CDR3 nucleotides: TGTGCCAGCAGGGACGGTGGCGGGTATGGCTACACCTTC. Translating gives CASRDGGGYGYTF.

This chain links TRBV6-1 with TRBJ1-2, with 7 bases identical to TRBD1. V dropped 6 bases and J dropped 4; count of bases not matched to a gene: 5. Germline V CDR1 and CDR2: MNHNS, SASEGT. The CDR3 consists of 13 residues. In nucleotides, the CDR3 is TGTGCCAGCAGGACCCGACAGGGCTATGGCTACACCTTC. It yields the protein CASRTRQGYGYTF.

The chain links TRBV19 to TRBJ1-5; D uncertain. V was clipped by 0 bases and J by 6 bases, with 15 bases between them. Germline V lookup: CDR1 LNHDA, CDR2 SQIVND (reference sequence). The CDR3 is 16 amino acids. CDR3 sequence reads: CASSIDRFGSGQPQHF. Written as DNA, the CDR3 is TGTGCCAGTAGTATAGATCGTTTCGGCTCAGGTCAGCCCCAGCATTTT.

The chain has TRBV28 and TRBJ2-4; 9 bases are a match to TRBD1. The CDR3 is 16 amino acids. The germline V gene has CDR1 MDHEN and CDR2 SYDVKM. J was trimmed by 6 bases and V by 3 bases; bases with no gene match: 9. The CDR3 sequence is CASSLNTDRGRNIQYF. DNA of the CDR3: TGTGCCAGCAGTTTGAATACGGACAGGGGACGAAACATTCAGTACTTC. Full variable domain (rest looked up from reference TRBV28 and TRBJ2-4): DVKVTQSSRYLVKRTGEKVFLECVQDMDHENMFWYRQDPGLGLRLIYFSYDVKMKEKGDIPEGYSVSREKKERFSLILESASTNQTSMYLCASSLNTDRGRNIQYFGAGTRLSVL.

The chain combines TRBV7-6 with TRBJ1-5; D remains ambiguous. The V end was cut by 3 bases, the J end by 6 bases, with 9 bases between. The germline gives CDR1 SGHVS, CDR2 FNYEAQ. The CDR3 spans 13 residues. CDR3: CASSFGPRQPQHF. Here the CDR3 DNA reads TGTGCCAGCAGCTTCGGTCCCCGTCAGCCCCAGCATTTT.

In regard to this clonotype: One junction end disagrees with the germline gene, perhaps due to a read error. The V gene is TRBV7-2, the J gene TRBJ2-5; TRBD2 aligns across 11 bases. The CDR3 consists of 14 residues. The germline gives CDR1 SGHTA, CDR2 FQGNSA. The CDR3 nucleotides are TGTGCCTGCAGCTTCTCTAGCGGGGGGGAGACCCAGTACTTC. Its protein product is CACSFSSGGETQYF.

Remarks on this clonotype: As the CDR3 is not closed by the conserved phenylalanine or tryptophan, this likely results from a read error. The chain combines TRBV20-1 with TRBJ2-7; 7 positions match TRBD2. Germline assignment: CDR1 DFQATT and CDR2 SNEGSKA (reference sequence). This CDR3 contains 14 residues. V was clipped by 3 bases and J by 7 bases; unmatched bases: 12. The CDR3 DNA reads as TGCAGTGCTAGCCCCATAGCGGGCCCGGGGGAGCAGTACTCC. Residues: CSASPIAGPGEQYS.

This chain connects TRBV20-1 to TRBJ1-2, with D tentatively TRBD1 (6 bases). The V end was cut by 3 bases, the J end by 5 bases, with 10 bases between. Per the germline V gene, CDR1 is DFQATT and CDR2 is SNEGSKA (reference sequence). The CDR3 is made up of 12 amino acids. CDR3 region: CSASGRGYGYTF. CDR3 nucleotides: TGCAGTGCTAGCGGCAGGGGTTATGGCTACACCTTC.

V and J are TRBV6-1 and TRBJ1-2; 9 bases align to TRBD1. CDR3 size: 13 residues. The trim removed 5 bases at V and 8 bases at J, leaving 6 bases unmatched. Germline lookup yields CDR1 MNHNS and CDR2 SASEGT. The DNA for the CDR3 is TGTGCCAGCAGTAGGACAGGGGCTGAAGGCTACACCTTC. Encoded protein: CASSRTGAEGYTF.

This chain joins TRBV19 and TRBJ2-3; TRBD2 matches at 10 bases. The V and J ends lost 5 bases and 1 base, in that order; junction bases with no gene match: 6. Per the germline V gene, CDR1 is LNHDA and CDR2 is SQIVND (reference sequence). This CDR3 comprises 16 residues. CDR3 amino acids: CASSPLAGEGTDTQYF. For the CDR3, the DNA is TGTGCCAGTAGTCCTCTAGCGGGAGAGGGCACAGATACGCAGTATTTT.

The chain carries TRBV30 and TRBJ1-6; D remains unclear. Trimming took 1 base from V and 12 from J, leaving 10 bases between them. The CDR3 covers 12 residues. Germline V gene lookup returns CDR1 GTSNPN and CDR2 SVGIG (reference sequence). This chain's CDR3 is CAWSAANEPLHF. The CDR3 DNA is TGTGCCTGGAGTGCGGCGAATGAACCCCTCCACTTT.

This chain joins TRBV27 and TRBJ2-7; tentatively, D is TRBD1 (6 bases). The CDR3 is 15 amino acids. Germline loops: CDR1 MNHEY, CDR2 SMNVEV (reference sequence). V lost 4 bases and J lost 6, with 19 bases in between. In nucleotides, the CDR3 is TGTGCCAGCAGTTCAGGACAGCCGGGGAGCAGCGAGCAGTACTTC. This sequence encodes CASSSGQPGSSEQYF.

The V and J genes are TRBV20-1 and TRBJ2-1, with D maybe TRBD2 (6 bases). The CDR3 covers 11 residues. V was clipped by 6 bases and J by 7 bases, with 10 bases between them. Germline V gives CDR1 DFQATT, CDR2 SNEGSKA (reference sequence). CDR3 bases: TGCAGTGCCCTTCTAGCGAATGAGCAGTTCTTC. Its translation is CSALLANEQFF.

The V gene is TRBV20-1, the J gene TRBJ1-1; possible D gene TRBD1, 5 bases. The CDR3 is 14 amino acids. The germline V gene encodes CDR1 DFQATT and CDR2 SNEGSKA (reference sequence). V dropped 0 bases and J dropped 0 bases, with 8 bases sitting between them. The CDR3 nucleotides are TGCAGTGCTAGAGATTCCAGGGTGAACACTGAAGCTTTCTTT. Its protein is CSARDSRVNTEAFF.

The chain employs TRBV20-1 and TRBJ1-1; possibly TRBD1 for D (6 bases). The CDR3 length is 12 residues. The germline gives CDR1 DFQATT, CDR2 SNEGSKA (reference sequence). The V end lost 7 bases, the J end lost 4 bases, and 13 bases lay between the germline ends. CDR3 loop: CSVRGARTEAFF. In nucleotides, the CDR3 is TGCAGTGTTAGGGGGGCGCGCACTGAAGCTTTCTTT.

This sequence joins TRBV30 and TRBJ1-2; 9 nucleotides agree with TRBD1. J gave up 4 bases and V 5 bases, and 14 bases lay outside the gene matches. This CDR3 spans 16 amino acids. From germline, CDR1 is GTSNPN and CDR2 SVGIG (reference sequence). For the CDR3, the DNA is TGTGCCTGGTACAGGGACAGGGAGGTTCGGGGCTATGGCTACACCTTC. This sequence encodes CAWYRDREVRGYGYTF.